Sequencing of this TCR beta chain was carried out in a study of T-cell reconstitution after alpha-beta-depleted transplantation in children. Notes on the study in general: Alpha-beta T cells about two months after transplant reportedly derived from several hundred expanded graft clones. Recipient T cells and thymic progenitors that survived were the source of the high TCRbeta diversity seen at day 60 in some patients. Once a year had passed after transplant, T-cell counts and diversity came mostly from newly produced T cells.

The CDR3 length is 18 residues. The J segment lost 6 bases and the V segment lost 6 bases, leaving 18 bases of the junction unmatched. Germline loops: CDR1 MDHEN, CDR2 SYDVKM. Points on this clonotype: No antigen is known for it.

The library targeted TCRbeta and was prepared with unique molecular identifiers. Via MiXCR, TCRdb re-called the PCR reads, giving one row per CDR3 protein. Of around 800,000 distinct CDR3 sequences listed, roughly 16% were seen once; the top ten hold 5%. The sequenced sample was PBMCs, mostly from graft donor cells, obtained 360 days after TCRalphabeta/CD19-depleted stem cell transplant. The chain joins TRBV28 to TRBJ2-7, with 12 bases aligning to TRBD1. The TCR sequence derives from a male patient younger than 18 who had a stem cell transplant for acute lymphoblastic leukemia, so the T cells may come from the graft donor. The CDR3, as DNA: TGTGCCAGCAGGTCCCTCCCCCGGTGGGACAGGGGGCGACTCGAGCAGTACTTC. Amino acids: CASRSLPRWDRGRLEQYF. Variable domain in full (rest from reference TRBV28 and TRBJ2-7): DVKVTQSSRYLVKRTGEKVFLECVQDMDHENMFWYRQDPGLGLRLIYFSYDVKMKEKGDIPEGYSVSREKKERFSLILESASTNQTSMYLCASRSLPRWDRGRLEQYFGPGTRLTVT.